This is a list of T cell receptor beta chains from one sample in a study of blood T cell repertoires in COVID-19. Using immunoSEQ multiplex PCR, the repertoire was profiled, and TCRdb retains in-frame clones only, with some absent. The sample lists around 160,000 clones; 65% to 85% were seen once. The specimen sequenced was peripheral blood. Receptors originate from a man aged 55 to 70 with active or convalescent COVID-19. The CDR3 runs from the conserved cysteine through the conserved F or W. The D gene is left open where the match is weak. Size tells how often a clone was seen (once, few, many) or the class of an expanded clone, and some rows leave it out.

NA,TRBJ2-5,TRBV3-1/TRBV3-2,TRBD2,CASSLRRLQREGQTQYF,TGTGCCAGCAGCTTACGTCGTTTACAGCGGGAGGGCCAGACCCAGTACTTC
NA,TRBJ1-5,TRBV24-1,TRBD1,CATHPGQGSNQPQHF,TGTGCCACCCATCCGGGACAGGGGAGCAATCAGCCCCAGCATTTT
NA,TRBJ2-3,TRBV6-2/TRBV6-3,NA,CASSLQSSGTDTQYF,TGTGCCAGCAGTCTCCAGTCTAGCGGCACAGATACGCAGTATTTT
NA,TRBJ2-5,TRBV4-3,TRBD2,CASSQSFREWLAGKQETQYF,TGCGCCAGCAGCCAGAGTTTCAGGGAGTGGCTAGCGGGAAAACAAGAGACCCAGTACTTC
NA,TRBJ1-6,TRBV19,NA,CASSIVGQTNSPLHF,TGTGCCAGTAGTATAGTCGGACAGACTAATTCACCCCTCCACTTT
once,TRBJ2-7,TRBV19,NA,CASSIDSYEQYF,TGTGCCAGTAGTATAGACAGCTACGAGCAGTACTTC
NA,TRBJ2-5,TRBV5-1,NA,CATPGSHTGGKTQYF,TGCGCCACCCCCGGCTCCCATACAGGAGGGAAGACCCAGTACTTC
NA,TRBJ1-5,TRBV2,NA,CASTETYSNQPQHF,TGTGCCAGCACCGAGACATATAGCAATCAGCCCCAGCATTTT
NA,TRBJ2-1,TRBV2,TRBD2,CASSQSRGGGPSPSEQFF,TGTGCCAGCAGCCAGTCGAGGGGCGGGGGACCTAGTCCCAGTGAGCAGTTCTTC
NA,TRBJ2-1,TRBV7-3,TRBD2,CASSPTSGIGNEQFF,TGTGCCAGCAGCCCCACTAGCGGGATTGGGAATGAGCAGTTCTTC
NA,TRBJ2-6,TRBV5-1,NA,CASSPRDSWANVLTF,TGCGCCAGCAGCCCCCGGGACTCCTGGGCCAACGTCCTGACTTTC
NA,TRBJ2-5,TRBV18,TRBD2,CASSSLAVQETQYF,TGTGCCAGCTCATCGCTAGCGGTTCAAGAGACCCAGTACTTC
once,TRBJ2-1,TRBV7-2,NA,CASSWVRSSPYNEQFF,TGTGCCAGCAGCTGGGTGAGGAGCAGTCCTTACAATGAGCAGTTCTTC
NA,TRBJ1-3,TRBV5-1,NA,CASSLEGHLSGNTIYF,TGCGCCAGCAGCTTGGAGGGACACCTCTCTGGAAACACCATATATTTT
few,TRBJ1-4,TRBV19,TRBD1,CASPKKGGVREKLFF,TGTGCCAGCCCAAAGAAAGGGGGCGTCCGAGAAAAACTGTTTTTT
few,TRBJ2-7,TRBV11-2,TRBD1,CASSLGGTGPGYEQYF,TGTGCCAGCAGCTTAGGTGGGACAGGGCCTGGCTACGAGCAGTACTTC
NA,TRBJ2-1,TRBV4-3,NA,CASSQEALYNEQFF,TGCGCCAGCAGCCAAGAGGCCTTATACAATGAGCAGTTCTTC
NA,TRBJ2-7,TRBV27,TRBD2,CASSLQREGREQYF,TGTGCCAGCAGTTTACAGCGGGAGGGACGCGAGCAGTACTTC
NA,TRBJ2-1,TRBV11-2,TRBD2,CASSWGGLNEQFF,TGTGCCAGCAGCTGGGGGGGTTTAAATGAGCAGTTCTTC
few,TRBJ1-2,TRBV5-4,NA,CASRLGPQSNYGYTF,TGTGCCAGCAGGCTTGGTCCCCAGTCAAACTATGGCTACACCTTC
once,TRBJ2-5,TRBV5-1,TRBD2,CASSMGLAGGGETQYF,TGCGCCAGCAGCATGGGACTAGCGGGAGGAGGGGAGACCCAGTACTTC
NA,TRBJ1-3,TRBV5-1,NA,CASSLVGDTIYF,TGCGCCAGCAGCTTGGTCGGAGACACCATATATTTT
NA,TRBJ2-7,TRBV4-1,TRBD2,CASSQAGDGGTYEQYF,TGCGCCAGCAGCCAAGCTGGGGACGGGGGGACCTACGAGCAGTACTTC
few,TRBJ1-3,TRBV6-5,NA,CATSRETGNTIYF,TGTGCCACCTCCCGGGAGACTGGAAACACCATATATTTT
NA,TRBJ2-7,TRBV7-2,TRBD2,CASSLDISGSGEQYF,TGTGCCAGCAGCTTAGATATTAGCGGGAGTGGGGAGCAGTACTTC
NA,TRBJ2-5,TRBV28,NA,CASSTEETQYF,TGTGCCAGCAGTACGGAAGAGACCCAGTACTTC
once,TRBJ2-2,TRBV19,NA,CATSVLANTGELFF,TGTGCCACTAGTGTCCTCGCGAACACCGGGGAGCTGTTTTTT
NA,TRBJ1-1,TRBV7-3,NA,CASSLERGTEAFF,TGTGCCAGCAGCTTAGAACGGGGTACTGAAGCTTTCTTT
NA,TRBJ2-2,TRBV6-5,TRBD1,CASSPGTANTGELFF,TGTGCCAGCAGCCCCGGGACAGCGAACACCGGGGAGCTGTTTTTT
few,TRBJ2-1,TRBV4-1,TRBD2,CASSQARTSDRAQFF,TGCGCCAGCAGCCAAGCCCGGACTAGCGATAGGGCGCAGTTCTTC
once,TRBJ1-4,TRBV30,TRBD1,CAWSVVGQGNEKLFF,TGTGCCTGGAGTGTGGTGGGACAGGGAAATGAAAAACTGTTTTTT
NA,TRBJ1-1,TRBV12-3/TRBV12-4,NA,CASSESRGTEAFF,TGTGCCAGCAGCGAATCTAGGGGCACTGAAGCTTTCTTT
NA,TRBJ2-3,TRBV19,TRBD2,CASSPGGAGLGFDTQYF,TGTGCCAGTAGTCCCGGGGGGGCCGGGTTGGGGTTCGATACGCAGTATTTT
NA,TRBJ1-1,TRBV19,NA,CASSSQANTEAFF,TGTGCCAGTAGTAGCCAGGCGAACACTGAAGCTTTCTTT
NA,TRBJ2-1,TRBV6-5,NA,CASSRGGESYNEQFF,TGTGCCAGCAGCCGAGGGGGTGAGTCCTACAATGAGCAGTTCTTC
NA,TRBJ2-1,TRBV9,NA,CASTPQGSYNEQFF,TGTGCCAGCACCCCCCAGGGATCCTACAATGAGCAGTTCTTC
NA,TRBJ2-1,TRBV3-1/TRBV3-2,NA,CASSRRLFNEQFF,TGTGCCAGCAGCCGACGACTATTTAATGAGCAGTTCTTC
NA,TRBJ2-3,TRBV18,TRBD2,CASSPPRGGRTDTQYF,TGTGCCAGCTCACCACCCCGGGGGGGGCGCACAGATACGCAGTATTTT
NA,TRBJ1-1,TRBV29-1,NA,CSVQGRQMNTEAFF,TGCAGCGTCCAAGGGAGGCAGATGAACACTGAAGCTTTCTTT
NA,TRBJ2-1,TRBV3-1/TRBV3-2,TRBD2,CASSQGLAGGPSYEQFF,TGTGCCAGCAGCCAGGGACTAGCGGGAGGGCCGAGTTATGAGCAGTTCTTC
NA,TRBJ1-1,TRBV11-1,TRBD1,CASSPRQGGNTEAFF,TGTGCCAGCAGCCCCCGACAGGGGGGAAACACTGAAGCTTTCTTT
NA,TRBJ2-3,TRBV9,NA,CASSVATYPSSTDTQYF,TGTGCCAGCAGCGTAGCTACGTATCCCTCTAGCACAGATACGCAGTATTTT
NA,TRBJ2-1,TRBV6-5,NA,CASRLAHNEQFF,TGTGCCAGCAGGCTAGCTCACAATGAGCAGTTCTTC
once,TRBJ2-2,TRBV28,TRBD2,CASRPGLATNTGELFF,TGTGCCAGCAGACCGGGACTAGCGACGAACACCGGGGAGCTGTTTTTT
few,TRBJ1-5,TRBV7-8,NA,CASSLVGHASNQPQHF,TGTGCCAGCAGCTTAGTCGGACACGCTAGCAATCAGCCCCAGCATTTT
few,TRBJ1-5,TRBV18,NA,CASSGGPDSNQPQHF,TGTGCCAGCTCAGGGGGCCCAGATAGCAATCAGCCCCAGCATTTT
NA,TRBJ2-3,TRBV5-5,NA,CASSTLPGHRTDTQYF,TGTGCCAGCAGCACCCTTCCGGGACATCGCACAGATACGCAGTATTTT
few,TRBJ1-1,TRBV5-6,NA,CASSLDGGRDTEAFF,TGTGCCAGCAGCTTGGACGGGGGGCGCGACACTGAAGCTTTCTTT
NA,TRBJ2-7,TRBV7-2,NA,CASSFAQGGRLGYEQYF,TGTGCCAGCAGCTTTGCGCAGGGAGGAAGGCTGGGCTACGAGCAGTACTTC
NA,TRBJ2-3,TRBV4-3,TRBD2,CASSQGGASGSTDTQYF,TGCGCCAGCAGCCAAGGGGGGGCTAGCGGGAGTACAGATACGCAGTATTTT
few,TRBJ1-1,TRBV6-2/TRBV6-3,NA,CASSLGQWTEAFF,TGTGCCAGCAGCTTAGGACAGTGGACTGAAGCTTTCTTT
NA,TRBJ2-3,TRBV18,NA,CASSPPYGESNTQYF,TGTGCCAGCTCACCACCTTACGGGGAGTCGAATACGCAGTATTTT